Each of the 20 T cell receptor beta chains below was sequenced from the same sample in a study of shared clonotypes between healthy human individuals. Profiled with immunoSEQ multiplex PCR; TCRdb holds only in-frame clones, not every one. Altogether around 690,000 clones are present, 90% being singletons, with the ten largest covering about 34%. Specimen: memory CD8+ T cells from PBMCs. Described subset: CD45RO+ cells pooled with CCR7-negative TemRA cells. These receptors all stem from a young man in good health. Some clones in this sample may be carry-over from other donors' samples.

The rearrangement links TRBV27 to TRBJ2-5; TRBD1 aligns across 9 bases. Losses at the gene ends were 2 bases for V and 5 bases for J; bases not matched to a gene: 9. This CDR3 has 16 residues. Germline V gene sequence: CDR1 MNHEY, CDR2 SMNVEV (reference sequence). In DNA, the CDR3 is TGTGCCAGCAGTTTAGCCCCGGGGACAGGGAGGGAGACCCAGTACTTC. The encoded protein is CASSLAPGTGRETQYF.

The chain couples TRBV5-1 to TRBJ1-1; 9 nucleotides agree with TRBD1. The CDR3 length is 15 residues. V lost 2 bases, J lost 4 bases, and 6 bases stayed unmatched. Germline V lookup: CDR1 SGHRS, CDR2 YFSETQ. The CDR3 region is CASSLGTGYITEAFF. The CDR3 DNA sequence: TGCGCCAGCAGCTTAGGGACAGGGTACATCACTGAAGCTTTCTTT. The variable domain in full, completed from reference TRBV5-1 and TRBJ1-1, reads KAGVTQTPRYLIKTRGQQVTLSCSPISGHRSVSWYQQTPGQGLQFLFEYFSETQRNKGNFPGRFSGRQFSNSRSEMNVSTLELGDSALYLCASSLGTGYITEAFFGQGTRLTVV.

The genes are TRBV27 and TRBJ2-1; 7 nucleotides agree with TRBD2. Trimming cost V 5 bases and J 9 bases; bases outside gene matches: 16. The CDR3 is 16 amino acids. Germline V gives CDR1 MNHEY, CDR2 SMNVEV (reference sequence). The CDR3 nucleotides read TGTGCCAGCAGTCCCACGAGGGTAGCGGGCCCCGCTGAGCAGTTCTTC. Protein: CASSPTRVAGPAEQFF.

J is TRBJ1-5 and V is TRBV28; D remains unclear. V lost 2 bases to trimming and J lost 2 bases, with 10 bases between them. Germline CDR1 and CDR2: MDHEN and SYDVKM. This CDR3 comprises 15 residues. CDR3 sequence: CASSLRGLRNQPQHF. In DNA, the CDR3 is TGTGCCAGCAGTTTACGAGGACTTCGCAATCAGCCCCAGCATTTT. The whole variable domain, filled in from reference TRBV28 and TRBJ1-5, reads DVKVTQSSRYLVKRTGEKVFLECVQDMDHENMFWYRQDPGLGLRLIYFSYDVKMKEKGDIPEGYSVSREKKERFSLILESASTNQTSMYLCASSLRGLRNQPQHFGDGTRLSIL.

This rearrangement joins TRBV7-8 to TRBJ2-5; 8 bases map to TRBD1. V trimming: 5 bases; J trimming: 5 bases; junction bases outside the gene matches: 7. Germline V gene lookup returns CDR1 SGHVS and CDR2 FQNEAQ. This CDR3 spans 14 amino acids. The CDR3 nucleotides are TGTGCCAGCAGCCCGCAGGGGGCTTCTGAGACCCAGTACTTC. This codes for CASSPQGASETQYF.

This clone showed up just once. The genes are TRBV10-3 and TRBJ1-2, with unresolved D. The CDR3 has 13 residues. The V gene's germline CDR1 is ENHRY and CDR2 SYGVKD. The V end lost 2 bases, the J end lost 1 base, and 5 bases lay between the germline ends. CDR3 in amino acids: CAISEGHNYGYTF. The CDR3 DNA reads as TGTGCCATCAGTGAGGGGCATAACTATGGCTACACCTTC.

The chain uses TRBV7-6 and TRBJ2-1; 8 bases map to TRBD1. CDR1 SGHVS and CDR2 FNYEAQ come from the germline V gene. The CDR3 runs to 16 residues. The V and J ends lost 1 base and 2 bases, in that order; junction bases with no gene match: 4. The CDR3 bases are TGTGCCAGCAGCTTAGATTGGACAGGGACCTACAATGAGCAGTTCTTC. It translates to CASSLDWTGTYNEQFF.

This chain links TRBV7-2 with TRBJ2-5, with D perhaps TRBD1 or TRBD2 (6 bases each). The length of the CDR3 is 15 residues. The germline V and J ends were trimmed by 5 bases and 4 bases, with 17 bases remaining between them. Looked up from germline, CDR1 is SGHTA and CDR2 is FQGNSA. In DNA form, the CDR3 reads TGTGCCAGCAGCCTCGGACAGCGGAGGGTAGAGACCCAGTACTTC. This sequence encodes CASSLGQRRVETQYF.

This chain connects TRBV7-8 to TRBJ1-2; D not certain. V lost 1 base and J lost 8, with 14 bases in between. This CDR3 comprises 14 residues. Germline assignment: CDR1 SGHVS and CDR2 FQNEAQ. CDR3 bases: TGTGCCAGCAGCTTAGTTGGATCGGGAAACGGCTACACCTTC. Translation: CASSLVGSGNGYTF. Looking up the rest from reference TRBV7-8 and TRBJ1-2 gives the full variable domain: GAGVSQSPRYKVAKRGQDVALRCDPISGHVSLFWYQQALGQGPEFLTYFQNEAQLDKSGLPSDRFFAERPEGSVSTLKIQRTQQEDSAVYLCASSLVGSGNGYTFGSGTRLTVV.

The gene calls are TRBV5-4 and TRBJ1-3; D unresolved. This CDR3 contains 15 residues. With 3 bases removed from V and 0 bases from J, the gap between germline ends came to 10 bases. CDR1 and CDR2 (germline): SGHNT, YYREEE (reference sequence). CDR3 nucleotides: TGTGCCAGCAGCTCCTGGACGGACTCTGGAAACACCATATATTTT. The encoded protein is CASSSWTDSGNTIYF.

CDR3 loop: CASSVGLAGVAQETQYF. CDR3 sequence (DNA): TGTGCCAGCAGCGTAGGACTAGCGGGAGTTGCACAAGAGACCCAGTACTTC. This chain joins TRBV9 and TRBJ2-5, with TRBD2 matching over 12 bases. Germline CDR1 and CDR2: SGDLS and YYNGEE. This CDR3 has 17 residues. J was trimmed by 2 bases and V by 0 bases; bases with no gene match: 5.

V gene TRBV7-8 combines with J gene TRBJ2-7, with 7 nucleotides matching TRBD2. With V trimmed by 4 bases and J by 0 bases, 3 bases remained unmatched. There are 14 residues in the CDR3. Germline V gene sequence: CDR1 SGHVS, CDR2 FQNEAQ. CDR3 sequence (DNA): TGTGCCAGCAGCTCTCTAGCGGACTCCTACGAGCAGTACTTC. Translated, it gives CASSSLADSYEQYF.

The sample holds one count of this clone. This chain joins TRBV19 and TRBJ2-7; D is perhaps TRBD2 (6 bases). Trimming took 1 base from V and 3 from J, leaving 10 bases between them. This CDR3 region has 14 residues. Germline V CDR1 and CDR2: LNHDA, SQIVND (reference sequence). CDR3 sequence reads: CASSIAGEGYEQYF. The CDR3 DNA is TGTGCCAGTAGTATAGCGGGAGAAGGCTACGAGCAGTACTTC.

The chain is built from TRBV27 and TRBJ2-1, with 7 positions matching TRBD1. The CDR3 sequence is 14 residues long. The J segment lost 6 bases and the V segment lost 5 bases, leaving 7 bases of the junction unmatched. Germline V lookup: CDR1 MNHEY, CDR2 SMNVEV (reference sequence). The CDR3 protein is CASSPLTGLNEQFF. CDR3 DNA: TGTGCCAGCAGTCCCTTGACAGGGCTCAATGAGCAGTTCTTC.

This clone was recorded a few times. CDR3 nucleotides: TGTGCCAGCAGTACACTGTCGCGGGCCACTGAAGCTTTCTTT. It translates to CASSTLSRATEAFF. This chain links TRBV27 with TRBJ1-1, with D unclear. V was pared by 5 bases and J by 4 bases, with 14 bases between. CDR1 and CDR2 from the germline V gene are MNHEY and SMNVEV (reference sequence). CDR3 length equals 14 residues.

The V and J genes are TRBV7-6 and TRBJ2-1; D is perhaps TRBD1 (6 bases). Trimming shortened V by 5 bases and J by 0 bases, and 14 bases separated the two germline ends. Germline CDR1 reads SGHVS; CDR2 reads FNYEAQ. This CDR3 spans 16 amino acids. The CDR3, as DNA: TGTGCCAGCAGCAAAAGACAGGCCCGCTCCTACAATGAGCAGTTCTTC. Translated, it gives CASSKRQARSYNEQFF.

The genes are TRBV28 and TRBJ2-1, with 7 bases identical to TRBD2. CDR1 and CDR2 from the germline V gene are MDHEN and SYDVKM. V lost 5 bases, J lost 0 bases, and 4 bases stayed unmatched. This CDR3 has 15 amino acids. In DNA, the CDR3 is TGTGCCAGCAGTCCAGGGAGGGTCTCCTACAATGAGCAGTTCTTC. This gives the protein CASSPGRVSYNEQFF.

The chain combines TRBV6-5 with TRBJ1-1; D is unclear. The CDR3 length is 13 residues. Trimming pared 0 bases from V and 6 bases from J, leaving 8 bases between. Germline-derived CDR1 and CDR2 are MNHEY and SVGAGI. CDR3 amino acids: CASSYSLIAEAFF. The CDR3 DNA follows: TGTGCCAGCAGTTACTCCCTAATCGCTGAAGCTTTCTTT.

The rearrangement uses TRBV27 and TRBJ2-2; D is unresolved. This CDR3 contains 17 residues. Looked up from germline, CDR1 is MNHEY and CDR2 is SMNVEV (reference sequence). V was pared by 0 bases and J by 0 bases, with 11 bases between. The CDR3 sequence is CASSLSIHLSNTGELFF. Written as DNA, the CDR3 is TGTGCCAGCAGTTTATCGATACACCTATCGAACACCGGGGAGCTGTTTTTT.

The CDR3 nucleotides are TGTGCCAGCTCCGACGGGCCCCGTAAGAACACCGGGGAGCTGTTTTTT. Protein sequence: CASSDGPRKNTGELFF. The chain couples TRBV7-3 to TRBJ2-2, with D uncertain. The germline gives CDR1 SGHTA, CDR2 FQGTGA. This CDR3 has 16 residues. Trimming shortened V by 8 bases and J by 1 base, and 17 bases separated the two germline ends.